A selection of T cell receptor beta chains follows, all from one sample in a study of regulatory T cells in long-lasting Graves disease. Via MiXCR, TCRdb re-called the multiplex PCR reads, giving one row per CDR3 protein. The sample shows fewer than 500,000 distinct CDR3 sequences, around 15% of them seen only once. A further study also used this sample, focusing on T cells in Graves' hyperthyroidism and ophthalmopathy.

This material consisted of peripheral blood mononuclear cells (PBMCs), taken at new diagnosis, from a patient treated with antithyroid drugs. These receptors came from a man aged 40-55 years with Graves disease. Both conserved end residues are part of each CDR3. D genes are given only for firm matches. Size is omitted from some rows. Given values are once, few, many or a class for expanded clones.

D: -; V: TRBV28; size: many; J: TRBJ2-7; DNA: TGTGCCAGCAGTTTTAGACAGGCTACCTACGAGCAGTACTTC; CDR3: CASSFRQATYEQYF
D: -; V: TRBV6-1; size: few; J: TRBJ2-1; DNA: TGTGCCAGCATGGGACTATGGGGGCGTTACAATGAGCAGTTCTTC; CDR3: CASMGLWGRYNEQFF
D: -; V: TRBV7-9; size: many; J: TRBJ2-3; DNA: TGTGCCAGCAGCCTGGCCCAAGCAGATACGCAGTATTTT; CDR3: CASSLAQADTQYF
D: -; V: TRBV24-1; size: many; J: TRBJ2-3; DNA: TGTGCCACCAGTGATTTGAACAGGGATAGGGCAGATACGCAGTATTTT; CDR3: CATSDLNRDRADTQYF
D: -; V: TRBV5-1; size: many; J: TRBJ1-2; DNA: TGCGCCAGCAGCCCGGAGCACGCGGCTGGCTACACCTTC; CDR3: CASSPEHAAGYTF
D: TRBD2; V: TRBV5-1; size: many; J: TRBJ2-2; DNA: TGCGCCAGCAGCTTGATAGCGGGAGGAGCCGGGGAGCTGTTTTTT; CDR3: CASSLIAGGAGELFF
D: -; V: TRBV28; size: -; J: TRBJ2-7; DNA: TGTGCCAGCAGTTCCGGGACTGGAGGAAACTACGAGCAGTACTTC; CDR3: CASSSGTGGNYEQYF
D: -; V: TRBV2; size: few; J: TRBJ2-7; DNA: TGTGCCAGCAGCAGACAGAAAGCCTACGAGCAGTACTTC; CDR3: CASSRQKAYEQYF
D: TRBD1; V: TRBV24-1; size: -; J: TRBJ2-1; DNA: TGTGCCACCAGTGATAGCCGGGACAGGGCCTTTCATGAGCAGTTCTTC; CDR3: CATSDSRDRAFHEQFF
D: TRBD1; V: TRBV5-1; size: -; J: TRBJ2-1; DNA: TGCGCCAGCAGCCACGGGACAGGGGGCAATGAGCAGTTCTTC; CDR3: CASSHGTGGNEQFF
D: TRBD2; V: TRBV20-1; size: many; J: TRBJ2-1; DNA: TGCAGTGCTAGTAACGCGGGAGGGGGCAATGAGCAGTTCTTC; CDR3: CSASNAGGGNEQFF
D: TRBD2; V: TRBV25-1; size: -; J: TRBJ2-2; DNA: TGTGCCAGCAGCCCCGGGAGGACACCGAACACCGGGGAGCTGTTTTTT; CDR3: CASSPGRTPNTGELFF
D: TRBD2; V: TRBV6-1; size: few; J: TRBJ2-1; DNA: TGTGCCAGCAGGCTACTAGCGGTCAATGAGCAGTTCTTC; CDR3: CASRLLAVNEQFF
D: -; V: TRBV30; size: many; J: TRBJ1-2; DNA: TGTGCCTGGAGGATGACAGGACCCGCGGGTGGCTACACCTTC; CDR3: CAWRMTGPAGGYTF
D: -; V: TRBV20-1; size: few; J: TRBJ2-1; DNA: TGCAGTGCTAGCAGGGGCTACAATGAGCAGTTCTTC; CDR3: CSASRGYNEQFF
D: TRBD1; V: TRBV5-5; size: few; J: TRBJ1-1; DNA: TGTGCCAGCAGCCGACAGGGGGCGGCTGAAGCTTTCTTT; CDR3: CASSRQGAAEAFF
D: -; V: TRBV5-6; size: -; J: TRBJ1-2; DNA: TGTGCCAGCAGCTTGGACCCGGGACGGCGGGGCTACACCTTC; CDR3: CASSLDPGRRGYTF
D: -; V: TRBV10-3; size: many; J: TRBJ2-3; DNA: TGTGCCATCAGGGGAACAGGGACTAGCACAGATACGCAGTATTTT; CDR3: CAIRGTGTSTDTQYF
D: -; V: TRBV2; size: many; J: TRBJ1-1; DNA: TGTGCCAGCAGTGGGCGCACGAAGAACACTGAAGCTTTCTTT; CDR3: CASSGRTKNTEAFF
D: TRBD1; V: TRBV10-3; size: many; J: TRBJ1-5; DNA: TGTGCCATCAGGGGGACAGGGGATCAGCCCCAGCATTTT; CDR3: CAIRGTGDQPQHF
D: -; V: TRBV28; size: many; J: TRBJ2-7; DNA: TGTGCCAGCAGCCAGGGATGGGGACGCGAGCAGTACTTC; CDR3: CASSQGWGREQYF
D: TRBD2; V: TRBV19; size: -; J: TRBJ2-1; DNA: TGTGCCAGTAGGCAATTTCTAGCGGGAGGTGTGGATGAGCAGTTCTTC; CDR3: CASRQFLAGGVDEQFF
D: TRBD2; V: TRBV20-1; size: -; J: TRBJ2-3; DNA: TGCAGTGCTGGCTTGCTAGCGGGAGTAGGAGATACGCAGTATTTT; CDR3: CSAGLLAGVGDTQYF
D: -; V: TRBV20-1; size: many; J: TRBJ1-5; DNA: TGCAGTGCTAGAGAGAGGCAGAAGAATCAGCCCCAGCATTTT; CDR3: CSARERQKNQPQHF